This entry describes one T cell receptor (beta chain). This clone was found a few times. Its antigen is currently not known. Per-base qualities were not stored, and no clone one base away is much larger. One collaborating source in Seattle enrolled patients during active infection and followed them longitudinally through the course of disease. Each collaborating institution followed its own protocols to collect whole blood in K2EDTA tubes. For TCRbeta analysis, collaborator samples were shipped as frozen whole blood, as isolated PBMCs, or as DNA extracted from either sample type. At the junction V is shortened by 2 bases and J by 8 bases, with 19 bases in between. From a lookup of the germline V gene, CDR1 and CDR2 are LGHNA and YSLEER. There are 16 amino acids in the CDR3, from cysteine to phenylalanine inclusive. Only the CDR3 DNA is retained, 48 bases long and in frame from the first base. The source of the sample is a study of blood T cell repertoires in COVID-19 (dated by TCRdb to 2020 to 2021). For context, the study as a whole: Samples covering the acute and convalescent phases of COVID-19 were provided by collaborators in the United States, Italy and Spain. The repertoires were released in a freely available public database meant as a resource for research on the immune response to SARS-CoV-2. The material from the prospective study consisted of cDNA or gDNA derived from T cells, B-cell-depleted T cells, or PBMCs. The samples were drawn from the first 160 participants of the ongoing ImmuneRACE study and from some 1,300 subjects provided by 6 global collaborators. The dataset comprised deeply sampled blood TCRbeta repertoires from subjects exposed to, actively infected with, or recovered from COVID-19. Where available, HLA class I and class II types were taken from metadata supplied by the sample provider and were not determined by assay-based typing. A de-identified subject ID, COVID-19 status, age in years and sex were almost always included in the sample metadata.

Broad study findings and their caveats: The quantity of clinical and demographic metadata differed by source and by participant and was supplied without curation.

TCRbeta CDR3 regions were amplified from genomic DNA using the immunoSEQ Assay, a bias-controlled multiplex PCR. The original pipeline was this. Nucleated cell counts per sample were estimated from amplification of reference gene primers within the assay. To quantify the absolute abundance of each unique TCRbeta CDR3 rearrangement, sequence reads were collapsed and filtered. For each sample, productive Simpson clonality was calculated as the square root of Simpson's diversity index over productive rearrangements. TCRdb obtained this table from immuneACCESS and retained in-frame rearrangements with V and J assigned. These tables miss some clones; where compared with another copy, unresolved V genes account for less than half of the shortfall, and the remainder is unexplained. V, J and clone size were drawn from that table, and D and trimming were deduced from the DNA. Counted in this sample were tens of thousands of clones; approximately 74% of them appeared once. Just under 4% of the sample is taken by the ten largest.

The chain employs TRBV4-3 and TRBJ2-4; TRBD2 is perhaps the D gene, given 7 matching bases. The specimen sequenced was peripheral blood. This TCR derives from a man between 70 and 80 years old with COVID-19, enrolled during active disease. The CDR3 protein: CASSQLFTGRGDIQYF. The DNA is as follows: TGCGCCAGCAGCCAACTCTTTACAGGGAGGGGAGACATTCAGTACTTC.